Reported below is one T cell receptor beta chain. Its antigen is undetermined. Trimming took 3 bases from V and 1 from J; bases not matched to a gene: 3. The germline CDR1 and CDR2 sequences are SGDLS and YYNGEE. This CDR3 comprises 14 residues. Use of 60 Vbeta and 13 Jbeta primers characterized the PCR. The protocol was immunoSEQ multiplex PCR, while the TCRdb copy is restricted to in-frame clones and leaves out a portion. The sample shows over 150,000 clones, about four fifths of them seen only once. The source of the sample is a study of cytomegalovirus exposure and HLA in healthy donors. Whole-study context: In terms of ancestry, the Caucasian-associated cluster contained 75% to 85% of the roughly 400 genotyped donors. General observations from the study: Earlier analysis yielded a pattern in which most TCR beta V segments were productive about 90% or about 30% of the time.

The clonotype was recovered from a male donor in good health and CMV-seronegative. Sequenced sample: PBMCs. V and J are TRBV9 and TRBJ2-5; TRBD2 agrees at 7 bases. CDR3 sequence reads: CASSGPGGQETQYF. In nucleotides, the CDR3 is TGTGCCAGCAGCGGACCGGGGGGCCAAGAGACCCAGTACTTC.